This T cell receptor beta chain was recorded in a study of graft-versus-host responses after intestinal transplantation. Whole-study context: Each patient got anti-thymocyte globulin induction, then tacrolimus and steroids for about 3 years. Study conclusions and caveats: Early declines in HvG clones that occurred post-transplant were associated with peak circulating GvH clone levels. Recipient marrow harbored GvH clones, some of which surfaced first in ileum or blood.

Germline V gives CDR1 SGHNT, CDR2 YYREEE (reference sequence). The CDR3 is 14 amino acids. Unmatched junction bases numbered 2, after V lost 5 bases and J lost 0 bases. As regards this clone: The target antigen is unknown.

Assay: immunoSEQ multiplex PCR; the TCRdb copy retains only in-frame clones and omits some. The sample carries 77,000 or so clones, about 92% recorded once. This chain uses TRBV5-4 with TRBJ2-3; 8 bases are shared with TRBD1. This clonotype originated in a human patient who received an intestinal transplant, so some T cells may come from the graft donor. The sample in question was PBMCs, obtained 98 days after intestinal transplantation. DNA for the CDR3: TGTGCCAGCAGACGGGACAGGAGCACAGATACGCAGTATTTT. This sequence encodes CASRRDRSTDTQYF.